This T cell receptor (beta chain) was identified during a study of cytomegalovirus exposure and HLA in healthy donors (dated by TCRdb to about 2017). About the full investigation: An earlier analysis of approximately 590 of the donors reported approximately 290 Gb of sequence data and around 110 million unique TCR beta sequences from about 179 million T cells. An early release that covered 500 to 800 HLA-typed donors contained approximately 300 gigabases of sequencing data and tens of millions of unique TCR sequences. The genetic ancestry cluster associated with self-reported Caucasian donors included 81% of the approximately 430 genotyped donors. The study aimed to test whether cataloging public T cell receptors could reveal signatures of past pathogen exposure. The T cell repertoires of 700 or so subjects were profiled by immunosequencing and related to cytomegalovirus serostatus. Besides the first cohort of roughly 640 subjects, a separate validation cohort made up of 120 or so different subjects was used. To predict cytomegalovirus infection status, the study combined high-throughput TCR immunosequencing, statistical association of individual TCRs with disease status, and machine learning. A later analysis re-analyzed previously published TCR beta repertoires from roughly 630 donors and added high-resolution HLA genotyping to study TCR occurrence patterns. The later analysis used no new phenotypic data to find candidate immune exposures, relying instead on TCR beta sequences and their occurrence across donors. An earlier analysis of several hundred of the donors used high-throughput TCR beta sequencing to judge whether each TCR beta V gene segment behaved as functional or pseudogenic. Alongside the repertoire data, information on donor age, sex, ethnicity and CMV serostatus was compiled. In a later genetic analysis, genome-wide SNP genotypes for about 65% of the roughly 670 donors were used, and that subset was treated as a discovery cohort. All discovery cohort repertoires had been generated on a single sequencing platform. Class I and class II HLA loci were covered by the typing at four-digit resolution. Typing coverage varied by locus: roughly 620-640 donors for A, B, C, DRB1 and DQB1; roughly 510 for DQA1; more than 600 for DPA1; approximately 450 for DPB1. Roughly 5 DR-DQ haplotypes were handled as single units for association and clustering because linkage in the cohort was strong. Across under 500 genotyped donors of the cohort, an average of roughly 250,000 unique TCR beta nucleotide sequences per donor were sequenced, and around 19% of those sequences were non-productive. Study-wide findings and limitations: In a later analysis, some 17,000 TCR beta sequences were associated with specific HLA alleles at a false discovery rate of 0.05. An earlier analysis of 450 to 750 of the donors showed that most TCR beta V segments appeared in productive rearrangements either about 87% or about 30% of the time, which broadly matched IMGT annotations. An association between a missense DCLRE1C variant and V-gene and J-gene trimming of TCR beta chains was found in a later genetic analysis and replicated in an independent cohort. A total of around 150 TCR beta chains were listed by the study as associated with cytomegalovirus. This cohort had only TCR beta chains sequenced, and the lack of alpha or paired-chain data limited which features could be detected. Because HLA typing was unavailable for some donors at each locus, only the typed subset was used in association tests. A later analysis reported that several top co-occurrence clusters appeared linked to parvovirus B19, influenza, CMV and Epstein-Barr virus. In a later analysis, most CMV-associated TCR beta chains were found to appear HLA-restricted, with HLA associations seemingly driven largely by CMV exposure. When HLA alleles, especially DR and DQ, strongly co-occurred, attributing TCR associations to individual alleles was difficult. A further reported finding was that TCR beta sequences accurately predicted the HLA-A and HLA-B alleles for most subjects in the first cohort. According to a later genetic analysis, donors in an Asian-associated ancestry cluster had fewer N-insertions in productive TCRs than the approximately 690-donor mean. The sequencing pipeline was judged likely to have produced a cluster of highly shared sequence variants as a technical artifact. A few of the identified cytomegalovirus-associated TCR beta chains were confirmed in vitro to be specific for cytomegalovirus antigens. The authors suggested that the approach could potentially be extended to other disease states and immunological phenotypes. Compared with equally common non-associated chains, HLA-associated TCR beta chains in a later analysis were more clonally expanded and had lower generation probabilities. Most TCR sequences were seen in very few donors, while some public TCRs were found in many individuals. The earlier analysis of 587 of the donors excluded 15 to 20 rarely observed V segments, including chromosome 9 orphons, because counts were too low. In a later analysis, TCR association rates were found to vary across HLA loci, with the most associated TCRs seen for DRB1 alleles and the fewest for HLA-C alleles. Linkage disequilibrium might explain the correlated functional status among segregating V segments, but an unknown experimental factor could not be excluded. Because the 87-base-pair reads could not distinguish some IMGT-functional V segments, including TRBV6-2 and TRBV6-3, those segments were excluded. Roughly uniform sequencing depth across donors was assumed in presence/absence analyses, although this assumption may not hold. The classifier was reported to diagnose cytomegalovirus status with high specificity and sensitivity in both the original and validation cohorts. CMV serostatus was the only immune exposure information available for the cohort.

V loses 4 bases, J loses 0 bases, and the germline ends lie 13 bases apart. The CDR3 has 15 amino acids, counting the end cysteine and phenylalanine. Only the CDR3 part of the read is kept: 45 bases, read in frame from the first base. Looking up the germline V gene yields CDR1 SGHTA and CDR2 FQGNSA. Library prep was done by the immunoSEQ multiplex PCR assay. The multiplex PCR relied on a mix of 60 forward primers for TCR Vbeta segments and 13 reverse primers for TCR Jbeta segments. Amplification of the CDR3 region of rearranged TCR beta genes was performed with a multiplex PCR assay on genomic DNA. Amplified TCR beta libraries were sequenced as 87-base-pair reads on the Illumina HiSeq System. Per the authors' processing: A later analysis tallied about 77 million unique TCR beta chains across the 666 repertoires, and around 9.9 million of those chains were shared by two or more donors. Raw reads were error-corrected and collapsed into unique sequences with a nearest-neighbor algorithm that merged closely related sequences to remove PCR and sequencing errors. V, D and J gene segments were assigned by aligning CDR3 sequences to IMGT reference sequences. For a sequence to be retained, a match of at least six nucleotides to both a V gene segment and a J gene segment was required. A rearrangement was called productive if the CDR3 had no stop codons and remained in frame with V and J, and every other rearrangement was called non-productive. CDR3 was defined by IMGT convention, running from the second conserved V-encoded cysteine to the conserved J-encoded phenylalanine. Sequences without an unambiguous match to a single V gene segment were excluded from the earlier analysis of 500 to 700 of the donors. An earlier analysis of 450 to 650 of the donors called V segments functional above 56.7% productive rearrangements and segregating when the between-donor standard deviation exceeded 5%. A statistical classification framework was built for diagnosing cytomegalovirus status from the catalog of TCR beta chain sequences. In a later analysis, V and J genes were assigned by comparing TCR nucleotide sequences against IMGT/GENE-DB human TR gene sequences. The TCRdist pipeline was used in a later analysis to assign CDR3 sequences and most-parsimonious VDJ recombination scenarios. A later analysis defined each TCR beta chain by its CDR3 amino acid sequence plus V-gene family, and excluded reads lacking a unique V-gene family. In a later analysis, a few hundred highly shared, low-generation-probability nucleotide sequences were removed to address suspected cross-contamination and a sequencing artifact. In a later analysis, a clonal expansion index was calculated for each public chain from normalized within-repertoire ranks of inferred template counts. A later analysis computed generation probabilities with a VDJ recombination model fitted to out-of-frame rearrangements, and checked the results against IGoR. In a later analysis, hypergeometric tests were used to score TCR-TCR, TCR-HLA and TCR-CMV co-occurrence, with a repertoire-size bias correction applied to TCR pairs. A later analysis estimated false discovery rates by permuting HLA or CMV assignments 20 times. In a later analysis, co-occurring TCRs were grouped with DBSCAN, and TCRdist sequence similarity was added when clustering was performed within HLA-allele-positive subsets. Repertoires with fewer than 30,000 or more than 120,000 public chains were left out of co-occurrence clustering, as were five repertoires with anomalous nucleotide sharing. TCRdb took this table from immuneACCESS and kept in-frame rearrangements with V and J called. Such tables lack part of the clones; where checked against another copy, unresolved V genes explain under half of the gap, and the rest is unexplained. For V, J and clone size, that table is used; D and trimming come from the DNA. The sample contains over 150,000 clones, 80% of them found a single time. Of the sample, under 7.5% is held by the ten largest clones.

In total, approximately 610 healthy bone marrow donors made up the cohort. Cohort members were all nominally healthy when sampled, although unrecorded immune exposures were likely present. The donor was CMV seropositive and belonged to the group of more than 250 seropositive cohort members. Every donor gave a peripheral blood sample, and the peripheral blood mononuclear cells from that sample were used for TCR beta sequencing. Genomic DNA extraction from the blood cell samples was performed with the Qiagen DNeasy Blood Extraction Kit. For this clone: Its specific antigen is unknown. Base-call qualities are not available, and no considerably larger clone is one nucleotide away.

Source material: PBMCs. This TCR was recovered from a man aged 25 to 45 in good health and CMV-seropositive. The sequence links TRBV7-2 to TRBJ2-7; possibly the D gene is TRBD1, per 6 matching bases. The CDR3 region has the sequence CASSSQGLSSYEQYF. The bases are TGTGCCAGCAGCTCACAGGGTTTGAGCTCCTACGAGCAGTACTTC.